The TCR beta chain described here comes from a study of cytomegalovirus exposure and HLA in healthy donors. About the study: HLA-typed donors were the source of tens of millions of unique TCRs held in an early data release. About 84% of a few hundred genotyped donors fell in the Caucasian-associated ancestry cluster.

In the PCR, 60 Vbeta and 13 Jbeta primers were used. This table comes from immunoSEQ multiplex PCR, and its TCRdb copy is limited to in-frame clones, with some not included. The sample lists 150,000 to 200,000 clones, 82% seen once, with less than 1.6% in the top ten. V lost 5 bases and J lost 3, with 11 bases in between. CDR1 is SGHVS and CDR2 is FNYEAQ in the germline V gene. CDR3 length: 13 residues. The V gene is TRBV7-6, the J gene TRBJ2-7; no clear D. The source material was PBMCs. This sequence was found in a girl aged 10-17 years in good health and CMV-seropositive. Here the CDR3 DNA reads TGTGCCAGCAGCCCCACCCCCTACTACGAGCAGTACTTC. Translation: CASSPTPYYEQYF.